This T cell receptor (beta chain) was identified during a study of CD8 T cells in Susac syndrome. Whole-study findings and limits: Acknowledgment was made by the study that its TCR sequencing and HLA analysis involved a relatively small number of individuals.

The T cells that were sequenced for TCR beta were CD8+ and CD4+ cells from blood. Negative magnetic isolation gave CD8+ and CD4+ cells; FACS enriched CD8+ TEMRA. Concerning this clonotype: The antigen remains unidentified.

Reverse transcription of roughly 0.45 to 1 ug RNA used random hexamers. Amplification of TCR beta CDR3 was carried out by immunoSEQ multiplex PCR, which covered 54 Vbeta and 13 Jbeta segments. A single record per CDR3 protein comes from TCRdb applying MiXCR to the immunoSEQ multiplex PCR reads. Found here are around 300,000 distinct CDR3 sequences, about 91% of them singletons; the top ten hold 0.18%. From germline, CDR1 is SGDLS and CDR2 YYNGEE. V was pared by 0 bases and J by 1 base, with 16 bases between. The CDR3 consists of 17 residues. The clonotype was recovered from a human donor with multiple sclerosis. The chain combines TRBV9 with TRBJ1-1, with D tentatively TRBD1 (5 bases). Material for sequencing was CD8+ T cells from PBMCs. As DNA, the CDR3 is TGTGCCAGCAGCGTAGGGTATGGGGGTCTAACGAACACTGAAGCTTTCTTT. Translating gives CASSVGYGGLTNTEAFF.